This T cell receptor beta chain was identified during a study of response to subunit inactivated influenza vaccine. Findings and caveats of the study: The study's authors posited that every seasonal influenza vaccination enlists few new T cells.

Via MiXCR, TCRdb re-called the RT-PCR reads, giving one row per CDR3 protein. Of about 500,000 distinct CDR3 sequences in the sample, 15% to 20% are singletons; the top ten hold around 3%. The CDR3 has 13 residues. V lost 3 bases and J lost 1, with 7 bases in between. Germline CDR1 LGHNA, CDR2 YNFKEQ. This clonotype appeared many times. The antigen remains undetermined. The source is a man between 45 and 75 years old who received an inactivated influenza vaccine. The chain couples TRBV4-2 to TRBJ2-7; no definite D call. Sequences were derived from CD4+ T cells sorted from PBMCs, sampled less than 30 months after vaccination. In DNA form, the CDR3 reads TGTGCCAGCAGCCATTCCGTTTCCTACGAGCAGTACTTC. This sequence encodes CASSHSVSYEQYF.